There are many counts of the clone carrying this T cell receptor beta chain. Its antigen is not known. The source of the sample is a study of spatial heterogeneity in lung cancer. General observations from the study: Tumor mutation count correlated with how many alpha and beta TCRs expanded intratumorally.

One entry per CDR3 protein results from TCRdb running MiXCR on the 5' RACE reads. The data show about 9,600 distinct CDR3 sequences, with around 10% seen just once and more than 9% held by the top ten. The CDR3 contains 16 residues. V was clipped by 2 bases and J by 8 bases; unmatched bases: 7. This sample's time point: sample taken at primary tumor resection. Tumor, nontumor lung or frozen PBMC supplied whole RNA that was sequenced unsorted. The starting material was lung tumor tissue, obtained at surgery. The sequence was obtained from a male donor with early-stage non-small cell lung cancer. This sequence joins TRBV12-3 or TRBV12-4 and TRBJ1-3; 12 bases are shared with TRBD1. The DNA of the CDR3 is TGTGCCAGCAGTTTACTGGGACAGGGGGCAGGCGACACCATATATTTT. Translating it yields CASSLLGQGAGDTIYF.